This T cell receptor beta chain is from a study of T cells after yellow fever vaccination. MiXCR was run by TCRdb on the 5' RACE reads, yielding one entry per CDR3 protein. The sample includes some 500,000 distinct CDR3 sequences, about 14% seen only once; the top ten take 11% to 15%. The CDR3 extends over 14 amino acids. Germline values: CDR1 GTSNPN, CDR2 SVGIG (reference sequence). V was pared by 1 base and J by 4 bases, with 4 bases of the junction left unmatched. The material sequenced was PBMCs, taken on the day of the yellow fever booster vaccination. This TCR came from a man younger than 45 who received the YFV17D yellow fever vaccine. The rearrangement uses TRBV30 and TRBJ2-3; 8 bases match TRBD1. CDR3 DNA sequence: TGTGCCTGGAGTGGGACAGGGTTAGCAGATACGCAGTATTTT. It yields the protein CAWSGTGLADTQYF.